A selection of T cell receptor beta chains follows, all from one sample in a study of T cell repertoires in cytomegalovirus infection. These receptors lack a known antigen. TCRdb fed the reads into MiXCR, producing one record per CDR3 protein. The data show around 540,000 distinct CDR3 sequences, with roughly a third seen just once and 15% to 20% held by the top ten. Sequenced here: cultured PBMCs, sampled from culture after CMV antigen stimulation. The receptors were sampled from a human donor in good health (CMV status not recorded). Some clones in this sample may be carry-over from other donors' samples. CDR3s include the opening cysteine and the closing phenylalanine or tryptophan. The order of the fields is clone size, J gene, D gene, V gene, CDR3 DNA, CDR3 protein. D genes are given only for firm matches. Size values are once, few and many counts, or a class for expanded clones, and some rows have none.

- | TRBJ1-6 | TRBD1 | TRBV12-3/TRBV12-4 | TGTGCCAGCAACAAACAGGGGGGCTCACCCCTCCACTTT | CASNKQGGSPLHF
many | TRBJ1-1 | - | TRBV7-2 | TGTGCCAGCAGCCGTGACAGGCGGGGAACTGAAGCTTTCTTT | CASSRDRRGTEAFF
- | TRBJ1-5 | - | TRBV10-3 | TGTGCCATCAGTGAGTCAGGAGGGGCTCAGCCCCAGCATTTT | CAISESGGAQPQHF
many | TRBJ2-1 | TRBD2 | TRBV6-2/TRBV6-3 | TGTGCCAGTAGAATTCCCGGGCAGCGGGGCAATGAGCAGTTCTTC | CASRIPGQRGNEQFF
- | TRBJ2-1 | TRBD1 | TRBV4-1 | TGCGCCAGCAGCCAAGATCATGGGACAGGGTGGTATGAGCAGTTCTTC | CASSQDHGTGWYEQFF
many | TRBJ2-3 | - | TRBV7-2 | TGTGCCAGCAGCTTAGTGGGCAGGGACACAGATACGCAGTATTTT | CASSLVGRDTDTQYF
- | TRBJ2-1 | TRBD1 | TRBV7-8 | TGTGCCAGCAGCGGAGGAACGACAGGGTTCTCCTACAATGAGCAGTTCTTC | CASSGGTTGFSYNEQFF
- | TRBJ2-2 | - | TRBV20-1 | TGCAGTGCTCGGGAGTGGACCGGGGAGCTGTTTTTT | CSAREWTGELFF
- | TRBJ2-7 | - | TRBV18 | TGTGCCAGCTCACCACCCCTGACTTACGAGCAGTACTTC | CASSPPLTYEQYF
- | TRBJ2-7 | TRBD2 | TRBV7-9 | TGTGCCAGCAGCCCCCTTAGCGGGAGACTCTACGAGCAGTACTTC | CASSPLSGRLYEQYF
- | TRBJ2-5 | TRBD1 | TRBV4-1 | TGTGCCAGCAGCCAAACAGGGGCGGGTGGACAAGAGACCCAGTACTTC | CASSQTGAGGQETQYF
few | TRBJ2-7 | TRBD2 | TRBV9 | TGTGCCAGCAGCGTGGGGGGGACTCCACTCGAGCAGTACTTC | CASSVGGTPLEQYF
few | TRBJ2-1 | - | TRBV7-9 | TGTGCCAGCAGCCCCGCTCCGGATGAGCAGTTCTTC | CASSPAPDEQFF
once | TRBJ2-2 | - | TRBV6-2/TRBV6-3 | TGTGCCAGCAACCTGGGGAAACAAAACACCGGGGAGCTGTTTTTT | CASNLGKQNTGELFF
- | TRBJ1-1 | - | TRBV20-1 | TGCAGTGCTAGAGGGAAGAGTCGCAAGCGGAACACTGAAGCTTTCTTT | CSARGKSRKRNTEAFF
few | TRBJ1-2 | TRBD1 | TRBV7-2 | TGTGCCAGCAGCCCATTAGTAGGGGGCAAGGGGGGCTACACCTTC | CASSPLVGGKGGYTF
- | TRBJ1-2 | - | TRBV7-9 | TGTGCCAGCAGCCTCGGGACGTCCTATGGCTACACCTTC | CASSLGTSYGYTF
- | TRBJ2-1 | - | TRBV6-5 | TGTGCCAGCAGTTACTCCCCAGCGAGGAGCTCCTACAATGAGCAGTTCTTC | CASSYSPARSSYNEQFF
- | TRBJ2-1 | - | TRBV25-1 | TGTGCCAGCAGTGACAGGCGGGGAGTCTACAATGAGCAGTTCTTC | CASSDRRGVYNEQFF
many | TRBJ2-3 | TRBD2 | TRBV6-2/TRBV6-3 | TGTGCCAGCAAACTAGCGGGAGGGGATACGCAGTATTTT | CASKLAGGDTQYF
many | TRBJ2-7 | TRBD2 | TRBV5-6 | TGTGCCAGCAGCTTGGCCAAGGGACACCGGACTAGCGGAGGGAACTACGAGCAGTACTTC | CASSLAKGHRTSGGNYEQYF
few | TRBJ2-1 | - | TRBV10-3 | TGTGCCATCAGTGAGTCCCCTAGGAGTGAGCAGTTCTTC | CAISESPRSEQFF
- | TRBJ2-7 | - | TRBV7-9 | TGTGCCAGCAGCTCCCTACGGGCAACGGGGAACGAGCAGTACTTC | CASSSLRATGNEQYF
few | TRBJ2-1 | TRBD2 | TRBV12-3/TRBV12-4 | TGTGCCAGCAGCCGCCGACTAGCGGGAGGGTCATACAATGAGCAGTTCTTC | CASSRRLAGGSYNEQFF
many | TRBJ2-1 | TRBD2 | TRBV7-6 | TGTGCCAGCAGCCCCAATCCACTAGCGGGAGGAATCAATGAGCAGTTCTTC | CASSPNPLAGGINEQFF
- | TRBJ2-2 | - | TRBV7-2 | TGTGCCAGCAGCTTAGGTTCTAGCTTCACCGGGGAGCTGTTTTTT | CASSLGSSFTGELFF
few | TRBJ2-1 | - | TRBV6-1 | TGTGCCAGCTCCACAAAGGGGAATGAGCAGTTCTTC | CASSTKGNEQFF
- | TRBJ2-4 | - | TRBV5-1 | TGCGCCAGCAGCTCAACCCCGGCCCAATACATTCAGTACTTC | CASSSTPAQYIQYF
- | TRBJ1-2 | - | TRBV7-2 | TGTGCCAGCAGCTTAGCAGCCCGCTATGGCTACACCTTC | CASSLAARYGYTF
- | TRBJ1-4 | - | TRBV11-3 | TGTGCCAGCAGCTTATACCGGGACACTGAAAAACTGTTTTTT | CASSLYRDTEKLFF
few | TRBJ2-3 | - | TRBV7-8 | TGTGCCAGCAGCACGGACAGTGCGGATACGCAGTATTTT | CASSTDSADTQYF
few | TRBJ2-7 | - | TRBV7-6 | TGTGCCAGCAGGCTGTCCGGGACAGTCAGCGGGGAGCAGTACTTC | CASRLSGTVSGEQYF
few | TRBJ2-7 | TRBD2 | TRBV7-2 | TGTGCCAGCAGCTTAATCCCTCAGCGGGGGGGGGAGCAGTACTTC | CASSLIPQRGGEQYF
- | TRBJ2-1 | - | TRBV29-1 | TGCAGCGCCGGAACCGGCCCCGAGCAGTTCTTC | CSAGTGPEQFF
- | TRBJ1-2 | TRBD1 | TRBV6-6 | TGTGCCAGCAGCGGGACAGGGGCAATCTATGGCTACACCTTC | CASSGTGAIYGYTF
many | TRBJ1-3 | - | TRBV7-2 | TGTGCCAGCAGCTCGACTACTTCCTCTGGAAACACCATATATTTT | CASSSTTSSGNTIYF
- | TRBJ2-3 | - | TRBV10-3 | TGTGCCATCAGGATGAGTGAGGGGGATAGCACAGATACGCAGTATTTT | CAIRMSEGDSTDTQYF
- | TRBJ1-2 | - | TRBV24-1 | TGTGCCACCAGTGGCCCCGAGGCGGGCTATGGCTACACCTTC | CATSGPEAGYGYTF
few | TRBJ2-2 | TRBD2 | TRBV7-2 | TGTGCCAGCACAATTTACGTTGGGGGAGGGACCGGGGAGCTGTTTTTT | CASTIYVGGGTGELFF
few | TRBJ1-1 | - | TRBV29-1 | TGCAGCGCCTGCATTGGGGTCGGGGTCTCGAACACTGAAGCTTTCTTT | CSACIGVGVSNTEAFF
few | TRBJ2-3 | TRBD2 | TRBV6-5 | TGTGCCAGCAGTTACTCGGGAGCGGGAGGAGATACGCAGTATTTT | CASSYSGAGGDTQYF
- | TRBJ2-5 | - | TRBV5-4 | TGTGCCAGCAGCCTGGGGCCGCAGGTTCAAGAGACCCAGTACTTC | CASSLGPQVQETQYF
- | TRBJ2-7 | - | TRBV6-5 | TGTGCCAGCAGGGAGGGTAACAGGGCGTACGAGCAGTACTTC | CASREGNRAYEQYF
many | TRBJ1-2 | - | TRBV5-4 | TGTGCCAGCAGCTTGACCGGCAGGGCGGGTTTATCCTATGGCTACACCTTC | CASSLTGRAGLSYGYTF
many | TRBJ1-1 | - | TRBV7-6 | TGTGCCAGCACGATCCTAGTCGCAGGGCAGGGAACTGAAGCTTTCTTT | CASTILVAGQGTEAFF
few | TRBJ1-1 | - | TRBV7-9 | TGTGCCAGCAGCTTTAGGTCGTTTGGGGAGCACACTGAAGCTTTCTTT | CASSFRSFGEHTEAFF
- | TRBJ1-2 | - | TRBV7-4 | TGTGCCAGCAGCTTTTACCCACAGGGTTATGGCTACACCTTC | CASSFYPQGYGYTF
few | TRBJ2-1 | TRBD2 | TRBV7-2 | TGTGCCAGCAGCCCACATGGAGCGGGAGTATACAATGAGCAGTTCTTC | CASSPHGAGVYNEQFF
few | TRBJ1-5 | - | TRBV4-1 | TGCGCCAGCAGCCAAGGGTCCCTGCGACGGCAGCCCCAGCATTTT | CASSQGSLRRQPQHF
- | TRBJ1-5 | TRBD1 | TRBV10-3 | TGTGCCATCAGCCCCACCGGGACAGGGGCGATTAGGGGGAATCAGCCCCAGCATTTT | CAISPTGTGAIRGNQPQHF
few | TRBJ2-1 | TRBD2 | TRBV6-2/TRBV6-3 | TGTGCCAGCAGTTGGCCGCGGGAGGGCTCCTACAATGAGCAGTTCTTC | CASSWPREGSYNEQFF
- | TRBJ2-1 | - | TRBV11-2 | TGTGCCAGCAGCCCACCATCCCCGGGACCACAAAGATTC | CASSPPSPGPQRF
many | TRBJ2-1 | TRBD2 | TRBV7-2 | TGTGCCAGCAGCTTAGAAATAGCGGGAGGCGGGCAGTTCTTC | CASSLEIAGGGQFF
once | TRBJ2-5 | TRBD2 | TRBV7-2 | TGTGCCAGCAGCTTCGTGGCTAGCGGGAAAGAGACCCAGTACTTC | CASSFVASGKETQYF
few | TRBJ2-2 | - | TRBV20-1 | TGCAGTGTCAAGGTTGGAGCGAGGGACACCGGGGAGCTGTTTTTT | CSVKVGARDTGELFF